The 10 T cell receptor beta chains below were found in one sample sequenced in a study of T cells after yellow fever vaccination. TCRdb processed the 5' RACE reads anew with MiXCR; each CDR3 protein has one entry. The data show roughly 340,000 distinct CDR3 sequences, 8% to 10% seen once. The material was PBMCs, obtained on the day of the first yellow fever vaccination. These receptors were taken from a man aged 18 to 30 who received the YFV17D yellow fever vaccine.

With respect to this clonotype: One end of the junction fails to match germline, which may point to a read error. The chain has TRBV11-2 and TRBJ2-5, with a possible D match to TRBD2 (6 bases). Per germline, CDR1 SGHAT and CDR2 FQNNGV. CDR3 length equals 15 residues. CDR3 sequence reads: CDSSSGLTSQETQYF. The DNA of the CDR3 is TGTGACAGCAGCTCTGGACTAACTTCACAAGAGACCCAGTACTTC.

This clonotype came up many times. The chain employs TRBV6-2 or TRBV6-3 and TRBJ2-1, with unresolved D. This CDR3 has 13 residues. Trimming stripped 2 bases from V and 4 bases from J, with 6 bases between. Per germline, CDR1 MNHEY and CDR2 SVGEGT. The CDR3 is CASSYENYNEQFF. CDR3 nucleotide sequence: TGTGCCAGCAGTTACGAGAATTACAATGAGCAGTTCTTC.

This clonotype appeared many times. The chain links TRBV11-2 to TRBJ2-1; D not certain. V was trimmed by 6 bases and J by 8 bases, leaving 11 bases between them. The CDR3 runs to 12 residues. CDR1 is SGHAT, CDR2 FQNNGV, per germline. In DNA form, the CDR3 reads TGTGCCAGCAGGCTTAGCAGTGATGAGCAGTTCTTC. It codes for CASRLSSDEQFF.

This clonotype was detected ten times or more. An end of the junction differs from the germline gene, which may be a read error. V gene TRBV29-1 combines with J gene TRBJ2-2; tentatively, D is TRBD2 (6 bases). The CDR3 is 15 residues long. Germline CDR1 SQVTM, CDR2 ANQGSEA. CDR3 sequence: CSLDGGRGGTGELFF. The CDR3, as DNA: TGCAGCCTTGATGGAGGTCGGGGAGGCACCGGGGAGCTGTTTTTT.

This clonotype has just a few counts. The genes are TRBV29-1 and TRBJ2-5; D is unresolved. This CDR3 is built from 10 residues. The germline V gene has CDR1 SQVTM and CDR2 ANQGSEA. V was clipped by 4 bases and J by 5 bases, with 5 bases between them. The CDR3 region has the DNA TGCAGCGTTGCCCCCGAGACCCAGTACTTC. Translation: CSVAPETQYF.

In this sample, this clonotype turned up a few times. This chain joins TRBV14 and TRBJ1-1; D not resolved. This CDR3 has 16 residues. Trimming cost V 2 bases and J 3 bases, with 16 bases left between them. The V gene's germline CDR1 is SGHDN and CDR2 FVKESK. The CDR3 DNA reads TGTGCCAGCAGCCAAAAGGCCAGCCCAGGCCACACTGAAGCTTTCTTT. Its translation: CASSQKASPGHTEAFF.

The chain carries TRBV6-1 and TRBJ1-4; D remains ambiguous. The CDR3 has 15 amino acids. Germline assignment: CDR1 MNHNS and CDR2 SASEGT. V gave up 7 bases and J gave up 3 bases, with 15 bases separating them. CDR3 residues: CASTQLVAANEKLFF. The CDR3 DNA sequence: TGTGCCAGCACCCAATTGGTGGCAGCTAATGAAAAACTGTTTTTT.

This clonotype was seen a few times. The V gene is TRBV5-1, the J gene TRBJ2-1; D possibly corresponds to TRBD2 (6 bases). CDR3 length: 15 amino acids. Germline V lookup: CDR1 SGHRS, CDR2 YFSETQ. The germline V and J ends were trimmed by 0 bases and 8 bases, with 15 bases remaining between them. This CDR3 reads CASSLGGLPLDEQFF. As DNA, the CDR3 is TGCGCCAGCAGCTTGGGCGGACTACCTTTGGATGAGCAGTTCTTC.

Here the CDR3 DNA reads TGTGCCAGCAGCCAGACTATCCCGTTTGAGGACACGCAGTATTTT. It yields the protein CASSQTIPFEDTQYF. The V gene is TRBV7-2, the J gene TRBJ2-3, with a tentative D call TRBD2 (5 bases). CDR1 and CDR2 from the germline V gene are SGHTA and FQGNSA. This CDR3 region has 15 residues. The V gene lost 5 bases and the J gene lost 9 bases, with 21 bases spanning the gap.

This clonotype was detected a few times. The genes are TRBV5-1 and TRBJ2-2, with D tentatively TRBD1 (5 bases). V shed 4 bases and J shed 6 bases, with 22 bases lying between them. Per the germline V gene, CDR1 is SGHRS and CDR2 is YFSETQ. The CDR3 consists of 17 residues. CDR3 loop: CASSKRSGHVVAGELFF. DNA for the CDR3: TGCGCCAGCAGCAAACGCTCAGGACACGTGGTCGCCGGGGAGCTGTTTTTT.